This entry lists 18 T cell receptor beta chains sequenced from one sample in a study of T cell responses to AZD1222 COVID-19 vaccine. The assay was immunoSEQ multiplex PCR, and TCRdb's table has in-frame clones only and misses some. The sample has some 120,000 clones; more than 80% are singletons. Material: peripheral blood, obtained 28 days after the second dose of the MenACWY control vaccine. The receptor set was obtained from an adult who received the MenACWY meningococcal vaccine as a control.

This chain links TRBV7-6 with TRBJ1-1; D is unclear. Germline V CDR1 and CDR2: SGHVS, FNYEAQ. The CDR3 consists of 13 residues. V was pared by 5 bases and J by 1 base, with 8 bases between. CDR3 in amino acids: CASSLKANTEAFF. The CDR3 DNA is TGTGCCAGCAGCCTCAAGGCGAACACTGAAGCTTTCTTT.

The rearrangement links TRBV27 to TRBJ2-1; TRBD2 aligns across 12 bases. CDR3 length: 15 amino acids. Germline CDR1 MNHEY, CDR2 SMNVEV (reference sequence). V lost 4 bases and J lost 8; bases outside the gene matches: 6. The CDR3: CASSSRTSGTDEQFF. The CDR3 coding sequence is TGTGCCAGCAGTTCCCGGACTAGCGGGACGGATGAGCAGTTCTTC.

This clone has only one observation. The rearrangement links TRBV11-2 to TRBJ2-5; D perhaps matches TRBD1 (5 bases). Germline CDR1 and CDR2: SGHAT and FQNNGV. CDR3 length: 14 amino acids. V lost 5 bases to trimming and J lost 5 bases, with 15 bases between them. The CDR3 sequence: CASSPGRGVETQYF. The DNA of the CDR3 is TGTGCCAGCAGCCCAGGGCGAGGCGTGGAGACCCAGTACTTC. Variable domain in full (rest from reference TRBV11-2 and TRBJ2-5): EAGVAQSPRYKIIEKRQSVAFWCNPISGHATLYWYQQILGQGPKLLIQFQNNGVVDDSQLPKDRFSAERLKGVDSTLKIQPAKLEDSAVYLCASSPGRGVETQYFGPGTRLLVL.

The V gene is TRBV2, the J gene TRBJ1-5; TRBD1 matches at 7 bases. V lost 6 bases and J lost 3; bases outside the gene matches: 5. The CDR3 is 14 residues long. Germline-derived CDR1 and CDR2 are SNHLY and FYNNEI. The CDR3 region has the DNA TGTGCCAGCAGACTGGACAGGACCAATCAGCCCCAGCATTTT. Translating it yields CASRLDRTNQPQHF. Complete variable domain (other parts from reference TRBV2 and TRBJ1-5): EPEVTQTPSHQVTQMGQEVILRCVPISNHLYFYWYRQILGQKVEFLVSFYNNEISEKSEIFDDQFSVERPDGSNFTLKIRSTKLEDSAMYFCASRLDRTNQPQHFGDGTRLSIL.

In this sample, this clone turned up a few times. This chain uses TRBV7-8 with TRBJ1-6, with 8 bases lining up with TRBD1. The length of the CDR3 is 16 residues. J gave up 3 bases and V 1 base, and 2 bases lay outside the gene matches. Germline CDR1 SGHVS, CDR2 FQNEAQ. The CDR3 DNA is TGTGCCAGCAGCTTAGTAACAGGGGGCTATAATTCACCCCTCCACTTT. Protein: CASSLVTGGYNSPLHF.

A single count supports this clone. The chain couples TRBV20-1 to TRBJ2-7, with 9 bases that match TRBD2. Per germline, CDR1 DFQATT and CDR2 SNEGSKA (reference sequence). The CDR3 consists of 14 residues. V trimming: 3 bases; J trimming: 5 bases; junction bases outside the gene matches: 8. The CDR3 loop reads CSASGLAGIHEQYF. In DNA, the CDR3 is TGCAGTGCTAGTGGCCTAGCGGGAATCCACGAGCAGTACTTC.

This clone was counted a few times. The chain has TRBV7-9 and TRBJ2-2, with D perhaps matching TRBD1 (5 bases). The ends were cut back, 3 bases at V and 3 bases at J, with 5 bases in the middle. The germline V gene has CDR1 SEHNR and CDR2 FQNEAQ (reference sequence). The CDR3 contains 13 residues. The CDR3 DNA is TGTGCCAGCAGCTTCAGGGACACCGGGGAGCTGTTTTTT. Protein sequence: CASSFRDTGELFF.

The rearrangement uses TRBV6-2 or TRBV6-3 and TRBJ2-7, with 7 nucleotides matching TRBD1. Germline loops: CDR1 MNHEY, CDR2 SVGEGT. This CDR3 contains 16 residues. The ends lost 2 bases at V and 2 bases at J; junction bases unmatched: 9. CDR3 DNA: TGTGCCAGCAGTTACGGGAGACAGGGAACCACCTACGAGCAGTACGTC. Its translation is CASSYGRQGTTYEQYV.

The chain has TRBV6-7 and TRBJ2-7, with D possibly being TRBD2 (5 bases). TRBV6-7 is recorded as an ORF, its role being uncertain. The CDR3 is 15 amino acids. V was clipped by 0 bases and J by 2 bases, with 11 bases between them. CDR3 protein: CASSYSRRGTYEQYF. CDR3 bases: TGTGCCAGCAGTTACTCGCGTAGAGGGACCTACGAGCAGTACTTC.

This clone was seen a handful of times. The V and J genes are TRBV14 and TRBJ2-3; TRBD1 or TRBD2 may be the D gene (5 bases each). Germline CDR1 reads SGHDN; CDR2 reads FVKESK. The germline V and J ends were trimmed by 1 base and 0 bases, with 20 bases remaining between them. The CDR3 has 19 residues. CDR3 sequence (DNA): TGTGCCAGCAGCCAAGTGGACCCGAAATTCGGGGCTAGCACAGATACGCAGTATTTT. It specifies CASSQVDPKFGASTDTQYF. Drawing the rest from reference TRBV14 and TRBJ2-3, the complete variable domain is EAGVTQFPSHSVIEKGQTVTLRCDPISGHDNLYWYRRVMGKEIKFLLHFVKESKQDESGMPNNRFLAERTGGTYSTLKVQPAELEDSGVYFCASSQVDPKFGASTDTQYFGPGTRLTVL.

CDR3 sequence reads: CASSVGPQSNQPQHF. Here the CDR3 DNA reads TGTGCCAGCAGCGTAGGCCCTCAAAGCAATCAGCCCCAGCATTTT. V usage is TRBV9 and J usage is TRBJ1-5; no definite D call. The CDR3 loop spans 15 amino acids. Trimming took 0 bases from V and 1 from J, leaving 8 bases between them. Per germline, CDR1 SGDLS and CDR2 YYNGEE.

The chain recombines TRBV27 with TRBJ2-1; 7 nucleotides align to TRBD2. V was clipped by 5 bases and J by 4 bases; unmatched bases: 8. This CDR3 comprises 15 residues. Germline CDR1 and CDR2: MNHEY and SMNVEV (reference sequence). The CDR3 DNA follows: TGTGCCAGCAGTCCACAGCGGGGTACTTACAATGAGCAGTTCTTC. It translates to CASSPQRGTYNEQFF.

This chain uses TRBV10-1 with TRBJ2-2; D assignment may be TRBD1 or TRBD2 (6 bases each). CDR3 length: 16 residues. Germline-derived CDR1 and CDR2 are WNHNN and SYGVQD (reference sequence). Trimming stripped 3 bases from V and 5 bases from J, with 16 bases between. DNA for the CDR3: TGCGCCAGCAGTGACCCTACTGGGGGGCTGACCGGGGAGCTGTTTTTT. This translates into CASSDPTGGLTGELFF.

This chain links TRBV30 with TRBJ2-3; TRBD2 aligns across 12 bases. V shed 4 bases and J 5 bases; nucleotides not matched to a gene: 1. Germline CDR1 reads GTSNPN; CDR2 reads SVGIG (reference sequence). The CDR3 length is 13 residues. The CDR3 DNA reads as TGTGCCTGGACGACTAGCGGGAGAGATACGCAGTATTTT. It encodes CAWTTSGRDTQYF.

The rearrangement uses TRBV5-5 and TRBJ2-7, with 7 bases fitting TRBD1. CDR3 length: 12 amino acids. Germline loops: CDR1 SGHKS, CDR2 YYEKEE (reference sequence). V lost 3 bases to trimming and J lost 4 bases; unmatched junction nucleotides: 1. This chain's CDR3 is CASSSGQYEQYV. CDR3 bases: TGTGCCAGCAGCTCGGGACAGTACGAGCAGTACGTC.

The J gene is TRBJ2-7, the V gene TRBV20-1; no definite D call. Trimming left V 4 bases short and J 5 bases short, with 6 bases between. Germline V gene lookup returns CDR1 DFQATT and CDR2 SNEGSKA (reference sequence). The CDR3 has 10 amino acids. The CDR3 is CSAKPDEQYV. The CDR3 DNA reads TGCAGTGCTAAACCAGACGAGCAGTACGTC.

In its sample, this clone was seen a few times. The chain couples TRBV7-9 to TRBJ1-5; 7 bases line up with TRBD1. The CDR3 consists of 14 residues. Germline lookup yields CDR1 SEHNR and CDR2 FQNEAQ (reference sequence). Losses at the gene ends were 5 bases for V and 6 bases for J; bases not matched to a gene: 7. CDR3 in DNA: TGTGCCAGCAGCACGACAGGGCCTTCTCAGCCCCAGCATTTT. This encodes CASSTTGPSQPQHF.

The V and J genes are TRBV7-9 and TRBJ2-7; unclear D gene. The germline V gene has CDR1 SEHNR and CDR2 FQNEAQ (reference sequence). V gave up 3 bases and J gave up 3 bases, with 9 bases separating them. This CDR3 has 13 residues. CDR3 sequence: CASSFGGIYEQYF. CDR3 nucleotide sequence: TGTGCCAGCAGCTTCGGCGGTATCTACGAGCAGTACTTC.